These 18 T cell receptor beta chains share one sample of origin, sequenced in a study of T cell changes during pregnancy in multiple sclerosis. The protocol was immunoSEQ multiplex PCR, while the TCRdb copy is restricted to in-frame clones and leaves out a portion. Among tens of thousands of clones listed, roughly 92% were seen once. Sample: peripheral blood. Receptors originate from a female donor with multiple sclerosis, enrolled in a pregnancy study.

The chain has TRBV19 and TRBJ2-2; D perhaps matches TRBD1 (6 bases). The CDR3 runs to 12 residues. Germline V gene sequence: CDR1 LNHDA, CDR2 SQIVND (reference sequence). Trimming took off 10 bases at V and 8 bases at J, with 14 bases between the two ends. The CDR3 DNA reads as TGTGCCACAAGATACGGGACAGGGGAGCTGTTTTTT. Translating it yields CATRYGTGELFF.

The rearrangement uses TRBV27 and TRBJ2-3; TRBD2 agrees at 7 bases. J was trimmed by 1 base and V by 6 bases; bases with no gene match: 4. The CDR3 has 14 amino acids. The germline gives CDR1 MNHEY, CDR2 SMNVEV (reference sequence). In nucleotides, the CDR3 is TGTGCCAGCAGCGTAGCGGGCCGCACAGATACGCAGTATTTT. Translated, it gives CASSVAGRTDTQYF.

The rearrangement uses TRBV5-1 and TRBJ2-3; a weak D match, TRBD2 (6 bases). The CDR3 is 15 residues long. V was shortened by 2 bases and J by 1 base, with 11 bases between the two germline ends. Germline V lookup: CDR1 SGHRS, CDR2 YFSETQ. CDR3 nucleotides: TGCGCCAGCAGCTTATCGGGAGAGGGCACAGATACGCAGTATTTT. Its translation is CASSLSGEGTDTQYF.

The chain joins TRBV18 to TRBJ2-7; tentatively, D is TRBD2 (7 bases). Germline CDR1 reads KGHSH; CDR2 reads LQKENI. V lost 2 bases and J 12 bases, leaving 11 bases between the germline ends. The CDR3 has 11 residues. In DNA, the CDR3 is TGTGCCAGCTCACCAGCGGGGGCTCTGTACTTC. The encoded protein is CASSPAGALYF.

V usage is TRBV5-4 and J usage is TRBJ2-3, with 13 bases identical to TRBD2. CDR3 size: 13 residues. Germline-derived CDR1 and CDR2 are SGHNT and YYREEE (reference sequence). V was clipped by 9 bases and J by 6 bases; unmatched bases: 4. The CDR3 region has the DNA TGTGCCACTGGGACTAGCGGGACGGATACGCAGTATTTT. Residues: CATGTSGTDTQYF.

The chain uses TRBV6-5 and TRBJ2-3; D is ambiguous. The CDR3 totals 15 residues. The V end was cut by 7 bases, the J end by 4 bases, with 18 bases between. Looked up from germline, CDR1 is MNHEY and CDR2 is SVGAGI. In DNA form, the CDR3 reads TGTGCCAGCACCCGAGCTGGGGTAGTGGCAGATACGCAGTATTTT. It codes for CASTRAGVVADTQYF.

The CDR3 nucleotides are TGTGCCAGCAGCTTAGATGCTAGCGGGAGGCCCGTAGTTTACAATGAGCAGTTCTTC. Translating it yields CASSLDASGRPVVYNEQFF. This chain joins TRBV7-2 and TRBJ2-1, with 11 bases that match TRBD2. The germline CDR1 and CDR2 sequences are SGHTA and FQGNSA. This CDR3 comprises 19 residues. The V gene end was trimmed by 1 base and the J gene end by 4 bases; junction bases not matched to a gene: 12.

The chain joins TRBV5-1 to TRBJ2-1; 8 bases line up with TRBD1. Losses at the gene ends were 4 bases for V and 1 base for J; bases not matched to a gene: 4. Germline V gene sequence: CDR1 SGHRS, CDR2 YFSETQ. The CDR3 has 15 residues. The CDR3 region has the DNA TGCGCCAGCAGCCCAGACAGGGGTTCCTACAATGAGCAGTTCTTC. Its protein product is CASSPDRGSYNEQFF.

V gene TRBV7-3 combines with J gene TRBJ2-6; tentative D call: TRBD1 (5 bases). In germline, CDR1 is SGHTA, CDR2 FQGTGA. The CDR3 is made up of 15 amino acids. The V gene lost 6 bases and the J gene lost 0 bases, with 9 bases spanning the gap. Here the CDR3 DNA reads TGTGCCAGCAGTACAGGCTCCTCTGGGGCCAACGTCCTGACTTTC. Translation: CASSTGSSGANVLTF.

The chain carries TRBV7-9 and TRBJ2-7, with 8 bases identical to TRBD1. CDR1 and CDR2 (germline): SEHNR, FQNEAQ (reference sequence). The junction had 6 bases not matched to a gene; V was cut back by 1 base and J by 4 bases. This CDR3 is 15 amino acids long. DNA of the CDR3: TGTGCCAGCAGCTTAGGAACAGGGGGTAAATACGAGCAGTACTTC. This gives the protein CASSLGTGGKYEQYF.

This rearrangement joins TRBV4-2 to TRBJ1-2; possibly TRBD1 for D (5 bases). The CDR3 is 14 residues long. The V end lost 4 bases, the J end lost 2 bases, and 11 bases lay between the germline ends. Germline V CDR1 and CDR2: LGHNA, YNFKEQ. Here the CDR3 DNA reads TGTGCCAGCAGCCGCGGGACCGCGAACTATGGCTACACCTTC. Protein sequence: CASSRGTANYGYTF.

The J gene is TRBJ1-4, the V gene TRBV7-9; possibly TRBD1 for D (6 bases). V dropped 2 bases and J dropped 7 bases, with 14 bases sitting between them. The CDR3 covers 15 residues. Germline V gene lookup returns CDR1 SEHNR and CDR2 FQNEAQ (reference sequence). The CDR3 DNA is TGTGCCAGCAGCTTACGCGGAAGAGGGGGTGAAAAACTGTTTTTT. Protein sequence: CASSLRGRGGEKLFF.

The chain joins TRBV6-5 to TRBJ1-5, with D possibly TRBD1 on 5 matching bases. This CDR3 comprises 14 residues. Germline CDR1 and CDR2: MNHEY and SVGAGI. The V end was cut by 0 bases, the J end by 6 bases, with 9 bases between. CDR3 sequence: CASSYSAGGQPQHF. In nucleotides, the CDR3 is TGTGCCAGCAGTTACTCGGCCGGGGGTCAGCCCCAGCATTTT.

The chain joins TRBV4-2 to TRBJ2-3, with 8 bases that match TRBD2. The trim removed 4 bases at V and 0 bases at J, leaving 6 bases unmatched. This CDR3 comprises 16 residues. The V gene's germline CDR1 is LGHNA and CDR2 YNFKEQ. The CDR3 sequence: CASSRELAASTDTQYF. CDR3 nucleotide sequence: TGTGCCAGCAGCCGAGAACTAGCGGCTAGCACAGATACGCAGTATTTT.

By frequency in the sample, this clone is large. CDR3 protein: CASRRSLGGVYQPQHF. The CDR3 DNA reads TGTGCCAGTAGGCGCTCTCTAGGGGGAGTCTATCAGCCCCAGCATTTT. This rearrangement joins TRBV19 to TRBJ1-5; D possibly corresponds to TRBD1 (6 bases). Germline loops: CDR1 LNHDA, CDR2 SQIVND (reference sequence). CDR3 length: 16 residues. Trimming removed 6 bases at V and 5 bases at J, with 20 bases between.

The CDR3 coding sequence is TGTGCCAGCAGCTTAGCGCAAGGGTACAATCAGCCCCAGCATTTT. Its translation: CASSLAQGYNQPQHF. The chain combines TRBV7-2 with TRBJ1-5; D is undetermined. CDR1 SGHTA and CDR2 FQGNSA come from the germline V gene. The CDR3 has 15 residues. The V and J ends lost 0 bases and 3 bases respectively, with 9 bases between them.

This clone occurred once. The chain links TRBV19 to TRBJ1-5; D ambiguous. Per germline, CDR1 LNHDA and CDR2 SQIVND (reference sequence). The CDR3 runs to 13 residues. Trimming removed 6 bases at V and 6 bases at J, with 12 bases between. CDR3 loop: CASSPGAGQPQHF. The CDR3 bases are TGTGCCAGTAGCCCCGGAGCTGGTCAGCCCCAGCATTTT. The full variable domain, completed using reference TRBV19 and TRBJ1-5, is DGGITQSPKYLFRKEGQNVTLSCEQNLNHDAMYWYRQDPGQGLRLIYYSQIVNDFQKGDIAEGYSVSREKKESFPLTVTSAQKNPTAFYLCASSPGAGQPQHFGDGTRLSIL.

The chain recombines TRBV11-2 with TRBJ2-7; D possibly corresponds to TRBD1 (6 bases). V was clipped by 5 bases and J by 4 bases, with 9 bases between them. Germline-derived CDR1 and CDR2 are SGHAT and FQNNGV. The CDR3 sequence is 12 residues long. The CDR3: CASSKQGYEQYF. CDR3 coding DNA: TGTGCCAGCAGCAAACAGGGTTACGAGCAGTACTTC. Looking up the rest from reference TRBV11-2 and TRBJ2-7 gives the full variable domain: EAGVAQSPRYKIIEKRQSVAFWCNPISGHATLYWYQQILGQGPKLLIQFQNNGVVDDSQLPKDRFSAERLKGVDSTLKIQPAKLEDSAVYLCASSKQGYEQYFGPGTRLTVT.